What follows describes a single T cell receptor beta chain. Its antigen has not been determined. There are no base qualities to consult, and no much larger clone falls within one base. The sample comes from a study of T-cell memory formation after mild COVID-19 (dated by TCRdb to the early 2020s). In the study overall: TCR sequence clusters from the two donors were largely donor specific. Longitudinal TCRalpha and TCRbeta repertoire sequencing tracked T-cell clones expanding and contracting after mild COVID-19 in a couple of donors. Two young, previously healthy adult volunteers, one female and one male, were included in the cohort. Study-wide findings and limitations: Clones contracting from day 15 to 85 had balanced CD4/CD8 phenotypes, while a second wave expanding from day 15 to 37 was biased towards CD4+. SARS-CoV-2 specificity of the second-wave clones peaking on day 37 was not confirmed. The study covered only two mild cases, and larger cohorts including severe cases with pre-infection samples were considered necessary. Some responding clones were detected in pre-infection memory, which suggested that pre-existing cross-reactive memory T cells had joined the SARS-CoV-2 response. Contracting CD4+ clones were found mainly in CM and EM memory subsets, while CD8+ clones were enriched in EMRA.

PBMCs were isolated by Ficoll-Paque density gradient centrifugation. Sequencing was carried out with an Illumina NovaSeq 6000. TCRalpha and TCRbeta cDNA libraries were constructed by 5'RACE with constant-segment primers, with sample barcodes and unique molecular identifiers being introduced. Trizol reagent was used to extract RNA from every sample. Libraries were amplified in two PCR steps, with a second sample barcode and Illumina TruSeq adapters added in the second step. Libraries were sequenced on an Illumina NovaSeq with 2 x 150 bp paired-end reads. The study's processing was this. Reads were demultiplexed and collapsed into UMI-guided consensus sequences with migec v1.2.7. Using mixcr v2.1.11, UMI consensuses were aligned to TRA and TRB V and J templates and then assembled into clonotypes. Clonotypes were classified as expanded or contracted when called significant by both edgeR and NoisET, with noise models trained on biological replicates. For edgeR calls, the cutoffs were a false discovery rate-adjusted p below 0.01 and a log2 fold-change threshold of 1. PCA with hierarchical clustering of max-normalized trajectories of the 1000 most abundant clonotypes was used as exploratory dynamics analysis. Separately sequenced CD4+ and CD8+ repertoires were used to assign a CD4 or CD8 phenotype to each responding clone. The raw public reads went through TCRdb reprocessing: fastp at Q25, MiXCR clone calling, in-frame beta chains kept. Rows with a matching CDR3 protein are joined into one entry that keeps the most common DNA and genes. These V and J calls rely on TCRdb rather than the paper's analysis. This sample gives roughly 130,000 distinct CDR3 sequences in total; approximately 5.9% of them show up just once. 2.2% of the sample comes from the top ten.

The germline V gene provides CDR1 KGHDR and CDR2 SFDVKD. Deletion took 6 bases off V and 3 bases off J, with a span of 10 bases between the germline ends. Reading from cysteine to phenylalanine, the CDR3 counts 13 amino acids. Of all the DNA, just the CDR3 is kept, 39 bases in frame from base 1. Sequenced sample: PBMCs or a T cell subset sorted from them (not recorded which). The V gene is TRBV24-1 and the J gene is TRBJ2-5; TRBD2 could be the D gene, as 5 bases match. The clonotype comes from an adult woman who had mild COVID-19 (a few samples of this study predate the infection). The sample titles of this study are shuffled in the database, so cell type and time point are left out; the donor was told from shared clones. The DNA sequence follows: TGTGCCACCAGTATGACGGGGAAAGAGACCCAGTACTTC. Translation gives CATSMTGKETQYF.